The sample holds a few counts of the clone carrying this T cell receptor (beta chain). Antigen specificity is unknown. The investigators split CD4+ cells into a CD45RA+ naive subset and a CD45RA-negative memory subset. These data are taken from a study of shared clonotypes between healthy human individuals. Study-level findings and limits: Sampling used blood alone; tissue repertoires probably differ. In general, naive subsets displayed greater estimated richness than memory subsets did.

V lost 2 bases and J 4 bases, leaving 8 bases between the germline ends. Germline V gene data show CDR1 as ENHRY and CDR2 as SYGVKD. CDR3 length: 13 residues. It was at deep level that the assay was run. Measured with immunoSEQ multiplex PCR; TCRdb has only the in-frame clones, and not every one. This repertoire shows over 950,000 clones, roughly 80% found once; its top ten account for approximately 0.9%. Sequenced sample: memory CD4+ T cells from PBMCs. The subset is: CD45RA-negative fraction. This chain links TRBV10-3 with TRBJ1-2, with D perhaps matching TRBD1 (5 bases). The sequence was obtained from a man younger than 35 in good health. Some clones in this sample may be carry-over from other donors' samples. In DNA form, the CDR3 reads TGTGCCATCAGTGAGGCCGGGGCCTATGGCTACACCTTC. This translates into CAISEAGAYGYTF.